Reported below is one TCR beta chain. The sample is drawn from a study of shared clonotypes between healthy human individuals. Using immunoSEQ multiplex PCR, the repertoire was profiled, and TCRdb retains in-frame clones only, with some absent. The sample lists some 1.4 million clones; roughly 96% were seen once. V dropped 5 bases and J dropped 5; count of bases not matched to a gene: 8. CDR1 is SEHNR and CDR2 is FQNEAQ in the germline V gene (reference sequence). CDR3 length: 14 residues. The chain carries TRBV7-9 and TRBJ1-1; TRBD1 matches at 7 bases. The sequence came from a man aged 25 to 40 in good health. Material: naive CD4+ T cells sorted from blood. Specified subset: CD45RA+ positively selected. This chain's CDR3 is CASSAEQGYTEAFF. CDR3 bases: TGTGCCAGCAGCGCAGAACAGGGGTATACTGAAGCTTTCTTT.